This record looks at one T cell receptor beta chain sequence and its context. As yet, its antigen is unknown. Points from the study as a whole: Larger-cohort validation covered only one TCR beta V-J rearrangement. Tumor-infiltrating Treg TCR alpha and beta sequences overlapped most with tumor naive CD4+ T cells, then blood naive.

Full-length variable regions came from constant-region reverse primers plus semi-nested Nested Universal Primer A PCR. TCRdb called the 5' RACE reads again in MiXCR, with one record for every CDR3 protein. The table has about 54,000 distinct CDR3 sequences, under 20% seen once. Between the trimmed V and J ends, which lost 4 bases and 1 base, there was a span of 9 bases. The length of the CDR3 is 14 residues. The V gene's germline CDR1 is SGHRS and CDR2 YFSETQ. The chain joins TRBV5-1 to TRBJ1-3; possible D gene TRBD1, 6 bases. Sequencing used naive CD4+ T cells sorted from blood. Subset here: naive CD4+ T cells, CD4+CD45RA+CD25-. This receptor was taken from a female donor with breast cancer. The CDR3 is CASSIGTSGNTIYF. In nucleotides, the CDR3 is TGCGCCAGCAGCATCGGGACATCTGGAAACACCATATATTTT.